This T cell receptor (beta chain) was captured in a study of T cells in Graves' hyperthyroidism and ophthalmopathy. Study details: The authors collected peripheral blood at initial diagnosis, before any treatment. Broader study findings: In blood, most of the thyroid clonotypes expanded above 0.001 were also present.

Diagnosis relied on clinical symptoms, serum thyroxine and TRAb, thyroid ultrasound and orbital computed tomography. Out of less than 12 ml of fresh peripheral blood came the PBMCs. The TCR beta CDR3 regions underwent amplification using RNA transcripts as the source. Using the HTBI primer set, a first-round RT-PCR was run on the TCR CDR3. TCRdb independently ran MiXCR on the multiplex PCR reads; one entry per CDR3 protein. The sample contains about half a million distinct CDR3 sequences, roughly 25% of which appear only once. In its sample, this clonotype was seen a few times. The antigen is undetermined. The sequence was collected from a woman aged 30 to 39 with Graves' ophthalmopathy. The material sequenced was blood.

The CDR3 region is CASRPAGVETEAFF. The CDR3 DNA sequence: TGTGCCAGCAGACCAGCAGGGGTCGAGACTGAAGCTTTCTTT. The rearrangement uses TRBV12-3 or TRBV12-4 and TRBJ1-1, with D possibly TRBD1 on 6 matching bases. The CDR3 contains 14 residues. Deletions cut 6 bases from V and 5 bases from J, with 16 bases between.